This T cell receptor beta chain was identified during a study of early T cells in non-severe SARS-CoV-2 infection. This clonotype came up many times. TCRdb reanalysed the 5' RACE reads using MiXCR and keeps one entry per CDR3 protein. The data contain around 60,000 distinct CDR3 sequences, around 13% of them seen just once; the ten biggest clones take up 4% to 4.5%. What was sequenced was whole blood. The receptor was derived from an adult who was a healthcare worker with PCR-confirmed SARS-CoV-2 infection or an uninfected control (not recorded which).

CDR3 bases: TGTGCCAGCAGACCGGGACAGGGTGCCGGGGAGCTGTTTTTT. Translating it yields CASRPGQGAGELFF. The rearrangement uses TRBV6-5 and TRBJ2-2, with TRBD1 matching 9 bases. V shed 6 bases, J shed 6 bases, and the junction held 5 bases outside the gene matches. This CDR3 spans 14 amino acids. Germline CDR1 MNHEY, CDR2 SVGAGI.